The 27 T cell receptor beta chains below come from one sample, sequenced in a study of beta chain features in type 1 diabetes. Since all of the isolated RNA was reverse transcribed, expressed TCRB transcripts were what got sequenced. Here immunoSEQ multiplex PCR was the method, and the copy in TCRdb shows in-frame clones only, minus some. This sample yields 680,000 or so clones, of which around an eighth are seen a single time; less than 0.025% belongs to the top ten. The antigens these receptors bind are not known. Overall study results and limits: Among patients with Type 1 diabetes, TCRB CDR3s were moderately but significantly shorter in every one of the four CD4+ subsets.

Material for sequencing was naive CD4+ T cells from blood. The receptors stem from a man between 18 and 35 years old with type 1 diabetes.

In this sample, this clone turned up a few times. This chain links TRBV13 with TRBJ2-5, with 7 bases lining up with TRBD2. Germline CDR1 PRHDT, CDR2 FYEKMQ (reference sequence). The CDR3 has 16 amino acids. V lost 1 base, J lost 1 base, and 6 bases stayed unmatched. The CDR3 DNA reads TGTGCCAGCAGCTTAGTGGCTAGCGGATCCCAAGAGACCCAGTACTTC. Translated, it gives CASSLVASGSQETQYF.

The chain recombines TRBV29-1 with TRBJ2-3; 8 bases align to TRBD2. This CDR3 is built from 14 residues. Trimming took 2 bases from V and 0 from J; bases not matched to a gene: 1. CDR1 and CDR2 (germline): SQVTM, ANQGSEA. CDR3 region: CSVESGGSTDTQYF. CDR3 bases: TGCAGCGTTGAAAGCGGGGGAAGCACAGATACGCAGTATTTT.

The rearrangement uses TRBV4-1 and TRBJ2-5, with 9 bases aligning to TRBD2. Trimming removed 1 base from V and 3 bases from J; junction bases left unmatched: 6. Per germline, CDR1 MGHRA and CDR2 YSYEKL. The CDR3 has 16 amino acids. The CDR3 loop is CASSQALAGPKETQYF. The DNA of the CDR3 is TGCGCCAGCAGCCAAGCCCTAGCGGGGCCCAAAGAGACCCAGTACTTC.

This clone was observed a few times. Here the CDR3 DNA reads TGTGCCAGCAGTGTGGGACCACTACTTTTATGGTACTTC. Its translation is CASSVGPLLLWYF. The V call is TRBV6-1, the J call TRBJ2-5; D may match TRBD1 or TRBD2 (5 bases each). This CDR3 has 13 residues. Deletions cut 4 bases from V and 13 bases from J, with 19 bases between. The germline V gene encodes CDR1 MNHNS and CDR2 SASEGT.

The chain employs TRBV4-1 and TRBJ1-2; 8 bases match TRBD1. The CDR3 covers 14 residues. Germline CDR1 is MGHRA and CDR2 is YSYEKL. Losses at the gene ends were 0 bases for V and 8 bases for J; bases not matched to a gene: 5. As DNA, the CDR3 is TGCGCCAGCAGCCAAGACAGGGGGCTAGGCGGCTACACCTTC. Its protein product is CASSQDRGLGGYTF.

This clone came up a few times. The chain joins TRBV7-9 to TRBJ1-1, with D tentatively TRBD1 (5 bases). CDR3 length: 16 amino acids. Per the germline V gene, CDR1 is SEHNR and CDR2 is FQNEAQ (reference sequence). Deletions cut 5 bases from V and 6 bases from J, with 22 bases between. CDR3 sequence (DNA): TGTGCCAGCAGCCCCGACCGCCAGACAGTTTGGCCTGAAGCTTTCTTT. This translates into CASSPDRQTVWPEAFF.

V gene TRBV9 combines with J gene TRBJ2-3; tentatively, D is TRBD2 (6 bases). V was cut by 0 bases and J by 1 base, with 9 bases left in between. Per germline, CDR1 SGDLS and CDR2 YYNGEE. The CDR3 is 15 amino acids. The CDR3 DNA sequence: TGTGCCAGCAGCGTAGGAACGGGGGGCACAGATACGCAGTATTTT. This sequence encodes CASSVGTGGTDTQYF. The variable domain in full, with the rest retrieved from reference TRBV9 and TRBJ2-3, is DSGVTQTPKHLITATGQRVTLRCSPRSGDLSVYWYQQSLDQGLQFLIQYYNGEERAKGNILERFSAQQFPDLHSELNLSSLELGDSALYFCASSVGTGGTDTQYFGPGTRLTVL.

The chain is built from TRBV30 and TRBJ1-4; 8 bases are a match to TRBD1. The germline V gene has CDR1 GTSNPN and CDR2 SVGIG (reference sequence). This CDR3 region has 12 residues. The junction had 1 base not matched to a gene; V was cut back by 4 bases and J by 6 bases. The CDR3 region is CAWNRGYEKLFF. The CDR3 bases are TGTGCCTGGAACAGGGGGTATGAAAAACTGTTTTTT.

This chain uses TRBV5-1 with TRBJ2-5, with TRBD2 identical over 7 bases. CDR3 length equals 14 residues. Germline trimming cut 0 bases from V and 5 bases from J; bases unmatched to any gene: 4. The germline CDR1 and CDR2 sequences are SGHRS and YFSETQ. The CDR3 loop reads CASSLAGEGETQYF. In DNA, the CDR3 is TGCGCCAGCAGCTTGGCCGGGGAGGGGGAGACCCAGTACTTC.

The CDR3 is CASLRDSGNTIYF. The CDR3 region has the DNA TGTGCCAGCCTCCGGGACAGCGGAAACACCATATATTTT. The chain carries TRBV2 and TRBJ1-3; 7 bases line up with TRBD1. The CDR3 is made up of 13 amino acids. Germline lookup yields CDR1 SNHLY and CDR2 FYNNEI. Trimming at V came to 8 bases and at J to 4 bases, leaving 5 bases not matched to a gene.

This chain connects TRBV9 to TRBJ1-3; D is ambiguous. There are 16 residues in the CDR3. The germline gives CDR1 SGDLS, CDR2 YYNGEE. The V end was cut by 0 bases, the J end by 0 bases, with 10 bases between. The CDR3 loop is CASSVVAGPSGNTIYF. In DNA form, the CDR3 reads TGTGCCAGCAGCGTAGTGGCAGGTCCCTCTGGAAACACCATATATTTT.

The chain recombines TRBV2 with TRBJ2-5; D is unclear. CDR1 SNHLY and CDR2 FYNNEI come from the germline V gene. This CDR3 comprises 13 residues. The V end lost 0 bases, the J end lost 5 bases, and 7 bases lay between the germline ends. The CDR3 reads CASSEASYETQYF. Here the CDR3 DNA reads TGTGCCAGCAGTGAAGCTAGTTACGAGACCCAGTACTTC.

This chain connects TRBV5-1 to TRBJ2-7; 9 bases map to TRBD1. V lost 0 bases, J lost 3 bases, and 7 bases stayed unmatched. CDR1 SGHRS and CDR2 YFSETQ come from the germline V gene. The CDR3 totals 16 residues. CDR3 sequence reads: CASSLGRDRAYYEQYF. The CDR3 region has the DNA TGCGCCAGCAGCTTGGGACGGGACAGGGCGTACTACGAGCAGTACTTC.

This clone was seen a few times. Other DNA sequences of this sample code for an identical CDR3. The rearrangement links TRBV30 to TRBJ1-2, with D unclear. The CDR3 extends over 11 amino acids. V was clipped by 2 bases and J by 5 bases, with 6 bases between them. CDR1 and CDR2 (germline): GTSNPN, SVGIG (reference sequence). CDR3 in DNA: TGTGCCTGGAGTTTGTCTTATGGCTACACCTTC. This sequence encodes CAWSLSYGYTF.

This clone has more than one count but fewer than ten. The chain combines TRBV29-1 with TRBJ1-4, with 9 bases identical to TRBD1. Unmatched junction bases numbered 3, after V lost 6 bases and J lost 4 bases. This CDR3 comprises 13 residues. The germline CDR1 and CDR2 sequences are SQVTM and ANQGSEA. CDR3: CSVGQGFNEKLFF. The CDR3 DNA sequence: TGCAGCGTAGGACAGGGGTTTAATGAAAAACTGTTTTTT.

The chain recombines TRBV6-5 with TRBJ1-4; D unresolved. There are 15 residues in the CDR3. Germline V lookup: CDR1 MNHEY, CDR2 SVGAGI. V lost 0 bases and J 11 bases, leaving 16 bases between the germline ends. The CDR3 loop is CASSYSGGSGGKLFF. CDR3 in DNA: TGTGCCAGCAGTTACTCAGGAGGGTCCGGCGGGAAACTGTTTTTT.

There are a few counts of this clone. The rearrangement links TRBV29-1 to TRBJ2-7; 7 bases match TRBD2. The CDR3 loop spans 11 amino acids. In germline, CDR1 is SQVTM, CDR2 ANQGSEA. The V segment lost 5 bases and the J segment 8 bases; nucleotides outside the gene matches: 6. CDR3 bases: TGCAGCGTTACGGGGGGATCTAAGCAGTACTTC. Its translation is CSVTGGSKQYF.

This chain joins TRBV5-6 and TRBJ1-2; D unclear. Trimming cost V 6 bases and J 1 base, with 10 bases left between them. The germline V gene has CDR1 SGHDT and CDR2 YYEEEE. This CDR3 comprises 13 residues. CDR3 in amino acids: CASTPGVNYGYTF. The CDR3 nucleotides are TGTGCCAGCACTCCCGGGGTTAACTATGGCTACACCTTC. Drawing the rest from reference TRBV5-6 and TRBJ1-2, the complete variable domain is DAGVTQSPTHLIKTRGQQVTLRCSPKSGHDTVSWYQQALGQGPQFIFQYYEEEERQRGNFPDRFSGHQFPNYSSELNVNALLLGDSALYLCASTPGVNYGYTFGSGTRLTVV.

Comment on this clone: The sample holds other DNA sequences that translate to the same CDR3. CDR3 bases: TGTGCCAGCAGGGACGACAGGGGGGATCAGCCCCAGCATTTT. It specifies CASRDDRGDQPQHF. V and J are TRBV2 and TRBJ1-5; TRBD1 matches at 9 bases. J lost 5 bases, V lost 6 bases, and 5 bases had no gene match. Germline V gene data show CDR1 as SNHLY and CDR2 as FYNNEI. CDR3 length equals 14 residues.

The CDR3 sequence: CASMNTRTGVSYNEQFF. The CDR3 DNA reads TGTGCCAGCATGAATACGAGGACAGGTGTTTCCTACAATGAGCAGTTCTTC. This chain connects TRBV27 to TRBJ2-1; 7 bases line up with TRBD1. Germline V gives CDR1 MNHEY, CDR2 SMNVEV (reference sequence). The CDR3 length is 17 residues. V was clipped by 7 bases and J by 1 base; unmatched bases: 13.

In this sample, this clone turned up a few times. This chain links TRBV30 with TRBJ2-7, with 9 bases aligning to TRBD2. Unmatched junction bases numbered 16, after V lost 5 bases and J lost 2 bases. The V gene's germline CDR1 is GTSNPN and CDR2 SVGIG (reference sequence). The CDR3 runs to 17 residues. CDR3 nucleotide sequence: TGTGCCTGGGCCTTGAGAGGGGGTAGCGGGGGACCCTACGAGCAGTACTTC. Translated: CAWALRGGSGGPYEQYF.

This chain links TRBV6-5 with TRBJ1-1; no clear D gene. V was clipped by 10 bases and J by 0 bases, with 15 bases between them. This CDR3 comprises 14 residues. Per the germline V gene, CDR1 is MNHEY and CDR2 is SVGAGI. This CDR3 reads CATSSGSMNTEAFF. As DNA, the CDR3 is TGTGCCACCAGCAGCGGGAGTATGAACACTGAAGCTTTCTTT.

V and J are TRBV5-1 and TRBJ1-2; 8 bases are a match to TRBD1. With 4 bases clipped from V and 7 bases from J, the junction kept 6 bases outside the gene matches. This CDR3 region has 13 residues. Per germline, CDR1 SGHRS and CDR2 YFSETQ. Written as DNA, the CDR3 is TGCGCCAGCAGCCTGACAGGGGAGCCTGGCTACACCTTC. It encodes CASSLTGEPGYTF.

The chain recombines TRBV10-3 with TRBJ2-1; 11 bases align to TRBD2. The CDR3 runs to 15 residues. J was trimmed by 10 bases and V by 10 bases; bases with no gene match: 15. Germline lookup yields CDR1 ENHRY and CDR2 SYGVKD. The CDR3 DNA follows: TGTGCCACCGGTAAATTAGCGGGGGGGCAGGGAGAGCAGTTCTTC. Protein: CATGKLAGGQGEQFF.

This chain links TRBV10-1 with TRBJ2-7; D is uncertain. V lost 1 base and J lost 3, with 13 bases in between. This CDR3 contains 15 residues. Germline V gives CDR1 WNHNN, CDR2 SYGVQD (reference sequence). Written as DNA, the CDR3 is TGCGCCAGCAGTGAGTTAATAAACTTATTCTACGAGCAGTACTTC. As protein: CASSELINLFYEQYF.

The CDR3 protein is CASSLSGVQVSPLHF. The CDR3 DNA reads as TGTGCCAGCAGTTTATCCGGGGTTCAGGTCTCACCCCTCCACTTT. This sequence joins TRBV28 and TRBJ1-6; the D is unclear. Germline assignment: CDR1 MDHEN and CDR2 SYDVKM. With 1 base removed from V and 10 bases from J, the gap between germline ends came to 14 bases. The CDR3 totals 15 residues. Based on the CDR3 plus reference TRBV28 and TRBJ1-6, the full variable domain is DVKVTQSSRYLVKRTGEKVFLECVQDMDHENMFWYRQDPGLGLRLIYFSYDVKMKEKGDIPEGYSVSREKKERFSLILESASTNQTSMYLCASSLSGVQVSPLHFGNGTRLTVT.

The genes are TRBV27 and TRBJ2-3; D is undetermined. V was cut by 3 bases and J by 5 bases, with 12 bases left in between. The CDR3 contains 14 residues. The germline V gene encodes CDR1 MNHEY and CDR2 SMNVEV (reference sequence). The CDR3 region is CASSLIDSKDTQYF. The CDR3 DNA sequence: TGTGCCAGCAGTTTGATTGATTCTAAAGATACGCAGTATTTT.